The 26 T cell receptor beta chains below come from one sample, sequenced in a study of STAT5B mutations in CD4+ large granular lymphocyte leukemia. Clones were read by immunoSEQ multiplex PCR, and TCRdb kept only the in-frame ones, dropping some. In the table there are some 35,000 clones, roughly 76% of which are singletons. The sequencing input was CD4+ T cells from blood buffy coats. All receptors derive from a human donor in good health.

This sequence joins TRBV7-7 and TRBJ2-5; no definite D call. The CDR3 extends over 13 amino acids. Germline V lookup: CDR1 SSHAT, CDR2 FNYEAQ (reference sequence). V lost 1 base and J lost 6, with 9 bases in between. CDR3 sequence reads: CASSLDSWQTQYF. DNA of the CDR3: TGTGCCAGCAGCTTAGACTCATGGCAGACCCAGTACTTC.

The chain employs TRBV11-2 and TRBJ2-7; D is unclear. CDR3 size: 14 residues. Per the germline V gene, CDR1 is SGHAT and CDR2 is FQNNGV. Trimming stripped 3 bases from V and 4 bases from J, with 13 bases between. The chain's CDR3 is CASSLERTRYEQYF. The DNA of the CDR3 is TGTGCCAGCAGCTTGGAGCGAACCCGTTACGAGCAGTACTTC.

This sequence joins TRBV5-6 and TRBJ2-7; TRBD1 matches 7 bases. Germline CDR1 reads SGHDT; CDR2 reads YYEEEE. The junction had 9 bases not matched to a gene; V was cut back by 3 bases and J by 0 bases. The CDR3 extends over 16 amino acids. CDR3 sequence (DNA): TGTGCCAGCAGCTCCCTTGGCGGACAGGCCTCCTACGAGCAGTACTTC. Translating gives CASSSLGGQASYEQYF.

The chain combines TRBV30 with TRBJ1-2, with no clear D. The V end lost 8 bases, the J end lost 4 bases, and 11 bases lay between the germline ends. Germline loops: CDR1 GTSNPN, CDR2 SVGIG (reference sequence). CDR3 length equals 11 residues. The DNA of the CDR3 is TGTGCCCTCCGAGGGCCCTATGGCTACACCTTC. Amino acid sequence: CALRGPYGYTF.

V usage is TRBV30 and J usage is TRBJ2-7, with 7 positions matching TRBD2. CDR3 size: 15 residues. The V gene end was trimmed by 0 bases and the J gene end by 1 base; junction bases not matched to a gene: 6. The V gene's germline CDR1 is GTSNPN and CDR2 SVGIG (reference sequence). CDR3: CAWSVGASGSYEQYF. The CDR3 DNA sequence: TGTGCCTGGAGTGTAGGGGCTAGCGGTTCCTACGAGCAGTACTTC. The entire variable domain, with the rest obtained from reference TRBV30 and TRBJ2-7, is as follows: SQTIHQWPATLVQPVGSPLSLECTVEGTSNPNLYWYRQAAGRGLQLLFYSVGIGQISSEVPQNLSASRPQDRQFILSSKKLLLSDSGFYLCAWSVGASGSYEQYFGPGTRLTVT.

The rearrangement joins TRBV2 to TRBJ1-6; D unresolved. Deletions cut 6 bases from V and 9 bases from J, with 21 bases between. Germline V gives CDR1 SNHLY, CDR2 FYNNEI. The CDR3 has 16 residues. The CDR3, as DNA: TGTGCCAGCAGGGCCCTCCGGGAGGCCGTCAGTTCACCCCTCCACTTT. Translating it yields CASRALREAVSSPLHF.

The V gene is TRBV5-1, the J gene TRBJ1-4; D unresolved. The CDR3 has 16 amino acids. Germline V gives CDR1 SGHRS, CDR2 YFSETQ. The V end lost 1 base, the J end lost 0 bases, and 10 bases lay between the germline ends. CDR3 sequence (DNA): TGCGCCAGCAGCTTGATCAGCGATGCAACTAATGAAAAACTGTTTTTT. Translating gives CASSLISDATNEKLFF.

V and J are TRBV5-6 and TRBJ1-1; 9 positions match TRBD1. The V segment lost 4 bases and the J segment 1 base; nucleotides outside the gene matches: 5. The CDR3 runs to 15 residues. CDR1 is SGHDT, CDR2 YYEEEE, per germline. The CDR3 spells CASSTRTGENTEAFF. CDR3 DNA: TGTGCCAGCAGCACGCGGACAGGGGAGAACACTGAAGCTTTCTTT.

Concerning this clone itself: This sample includes further DNA sequences coding for the same CDR3. J is TRBJ1-1 and V is TRBV7-9; 9 bases match TRBD1. Unmatched junction bases numbered 0, after V lost 3 bases and J lost 4 bases. Per germline, CDR1 SEHNR and CDR2 FQNEAQ (reference sequence). The CDR3 contains 13 residues. This CDR3 is CASSLDRGTEAFF. CDR3 DNA: TGTGCCAGCAGCTTGGACAGGGGCACTGAAGCTTTCTTT.

The CDR3 here is CASSTGQGVNSPLHF. The CDR3 DNA is TGTGCCAGCAGCACCGGACAGGGGGTTAATTCACCCCTCCACTTT. The V gene is TRBV28, the J gene TRBJ1-6; 10 bases match TRBD1. Per germline, CDR1 MDHEN and CDR2 SYDVKM. Trimming at V came to 6 bases and at J to 6 bases, leaving 5 bases not matched to a gene. This CDR3 spans 15 amino acids.

The chain's CDR3 is CASSVSGRSDNEQFF. In DNA, the CDR3 is TGTGCCAGCAGCGTCTCGGGACGCTCAGACAATGAGCAGTTCTTC. V usage is TRBV9 and J usage is TRBJ2-1, with D tentatively TRBD1 or TRBD2 (5 bases each). V was clipped by 2 bases and J by 5 bases, with 14 bases between them. The CDR3 is made up of 15 amino acids. The V gene's germline CDR1 is SGDLS and CDR2 YYNGEE.

This chain links TRBV7-9 with TRBJ1-3; D possibly corresponds to TRBD1 (5 bases). Per the germline V gene, CDR1 is SEHNR and CDR2 is FQNEAQ (reference sequence). The CDR3 runs 14 residues. Trimming stripped 5 bases from V and 1 base from J, with 9 bases between. As DNA, the CDR3 is TGTGCCAGCAGCCCCGGGGGTTCTGGAAACACCATATATTTT. This translates into CASSPGGSGNTIYF. Together with reference TRBV7-9 and TRBJ1-3, the CDR3 gives the full variable domain: DTGVSQNPRHKITKRGQNVTFRCDPISEHNRLYWYRQTLGQGPEFLTYFQNEAQLEKSRLLSDRFSAERPKGSFSTLEIQRTEQGDSAMYLCASSPGGSGNTIYFGEGSWLTVV.

The sample holds one count of this clone. V usage is TRBV6-1 and J usage is TRBJ1-2; 12 positions agree with TRBD1. This CDR3 is built from 15 residues. V lost 7 bases to trimming and J lost 7 bases; unmatched junction nucleotides: 10. Germline CDR1 is MNHNS and CDR2 is SASEGT. The CDR3 region is CASTLEGTGGGGYTF. CDR3 sequence (DNA): TGTGCCAGCACCCTTGAGGGGACAGGGGGCGGTGGCTACACCTTC.

The gene calls are TRBV7-2 and TRBJ2-1; D is perhaps TRBD2 (6 bases). The CDR3 is 15 amino acids. Germline V lookup: CDR1 SGHTA, CDR2 FQGNSA. V dropped 1 base and J dropped 8 bases, with 15 bases sitting between them. CDR3 loop: CASSLERREMDEQFF. The CDR3 DNA follows: TGTGCCAGCAGCTTAGAACGGAGGGAGATGGATGAGCAGTTCTTC.

The rearrangement joins TRBV2 to TRBJ1-5; possibly TRBD1 for D (5 bases). Trimming shortened V by 1 base and J by 6 bases, and 10 bases separated the two germline ends. The V gene's germline CDR1 is SNHLY and CDR2 FYNNEI. CDR3 size: 14 residues. CDR3 bases: TGTGCCAGCAGTGAAGGGGGGGTTGGTCAGCCCCAGCATTTT. Translated, it gives CASSEGGVGQPQHF.

The chain carries TRBV7-9 and TRBJ1-2, with 8 bases that match TRBD1. Per the germline V gene, CDR1 is SEHNR and CDR2 is FQNEAQ (reference sequence). The trim removed 7 bases at V and 2 bases at J, leaving 9 bases unmatched. The length of the CDR3 is 15 residues. The CDR3 bases are TGTGCCAGCACCCTCGGGGACAGGCCGAACTATGGCTACACCTTC. Translated, it gives CASTLGDRPNYGYTF.

V usage is TRBV7-8 and J usage is TRBJ2-2; no clear D gene. Germline V gene data show CDR1 as SGHVS and CDR2 as FQNEAQ. The CDR3 is made up of 16 amino acids. The V end was cut by 5 bases, the J end by 1 base, with 14 bases between. CDR3 in amino acids: CASSPRLLRNTGELFF. DNA of the CDR3: TGTGCCAGCAGCCCACGACTCCTCCGGAACACCGGGGAGCTGTTTTTT. Supplemented by reference TRBV7-8 and TRBJ2-2, the full variable domain reads GAGVSQSPRYKVAKRGQDVALRCDPISGHVSLFWYQQALGQGPEFLTYFQNEAQLDKSGLPSDRFFAERPEGSVSTLKIQRTQQEDSAVYLCASSPRLLRNTGELFFGEGSRLTVL.

This clone occurred a few times. V usage is TRBV9 and J usage is TRBJ1-1, with D possibly matching TRBD1 (5 bases). CDR1 is SGDLS and CDR2 is YYNGEE in the germline V gene. The V gene lost 3 bases and the J gene lost 8 bases, with 14 bases spanning the gap. The CDR3 consists of 13 residues. The CDR3 protein is CASSADQGREAFF. The CDR3 region has the DNA TGTGCCAGCAGCGCCGACCAGGGAAGGGAAGCTTTCTTT.

The chain recombines TRBV19 with TRBJ1-2; D may be TRBD1 (5 bases). Deletions cut 6 bases from V and 3 bases from J, with 11 bases between. Looked up from germline, CDR1 is LNHDA and CDR2 is SQIVND (reference sequence). This CDR3 region has 13 residues. The CDR3 here is CASSTQTDYGYTF. The CDR3 DNA sequence: TGTGCCAGTAGCACGCAGACAGACTATGGCTACACCTTC.

The V and J genes are TRBV28 and TRBJ1-2; 10 bases match TRBD1. Germline trimming cut 9 bases from V and 4 bases from J; bases unmatched to any gene: 2. Germline V gene lookup returns CDR1 MDHEN and CDR2 SYDVKM. The CDR3 length is 12 residues. CDR3 sequence reads: CASRTGGYGYTF. DNA for the CDR3: TGTGCCAGTCGGACAGGGGGCTATGGCTACACCTTC.

This rearrangement joins TRBV7-2 to TRBJ1-3, with D tentatively TRBD1 (5 bases). The V gene's germline CDR1 is SGHTA and CDR2 FQGNSA. This CDR3 is built from 16 residues. Trimming removed 0 bases from V and 3 bases from J, with 12 bases in between. In DNA, the CDR3 is TGTGCCAGCAGCTTAGCTGGGGGGTTACTTGGAAACACCATATATTTT. It yields the protein CASSLAGGLLGNTIYF.

The chain employs TRBV9 and TRBJ2-2; 12 nucleotides align to TRBD1. CDR1 SGDLS and CDR2 YYNGEE come from the germline V gene. This CDR3 has 17 residues. V lost 0 bases, J lost 2 bases, and 2 bases stayed unmatched. CDR3 sequence reads: CASSVAGTGGNTGELFF. Written as DNA, the CDR3 is TGTGCCAGCAGCGTAGCTGGGACAGGGGGCAACACCGGGGAGCTGTTTTTT.

The chain uses TRBV6-1 and TRBJ1-2, with 7 nucleotides matching TRBD1. Losses at the gene ends were 0 bases for V and 6 bases for J; bases not matched to a gene: 10. This CDR3 contains 16 residues. Germline V gives CDR1 MNHNS, CDR2 SASEGT. CDR3: CASSEAMNRGRHGYTF. The CDR3 nucleotides read TGTGCCAGCAGTGAAGCGATGAACAGGGGCCGGCATGGCTACACCTTC.

This chain joins TRBV7-9 and TRBJ2-5; D remains unclear. The ends were cut back, 5 bases at V and 4 bases at J, with 11 bases in the middle. Germline values: CDR1 SEHNR, CDR2 FQNEAQ (reference sequence). The CDR3 covers 13 residues. The CDR3 DNA is TGTGCCAGCAGCCGTGGATTGACAGAGACCCAGTACTTC. Translated: CASSRGLTETQYF.

The V gene is TRBV5-4, the J gene TRBJ1-3; tentatively, D is TRBD1 (5 bases). CDR3 length equals 13 residues. Trimming shortened V by 4 bases and J by 3 bases, and 8 bases separated the two germline ends. CDR1 SGHNT and CDR2 YYREEE come from the germline V gene (reference sequence). The CDR3 reads CASSPGGGNTIYF. DNA of the CDR3: TGTGCCAGCAGCCCCGGGGGTGGAAACACCATATATTTT.

This clone was found a few times. This chain joins TRBV25-1 and TRBJ1-1; possibly TRBD1 for D (5 bases). This CDR3 comprises 13 residues. V was cut by 10 bases and J by 2 bases, with 14 bases left in between. Per germline, CDR1 MGHDK and CDR2 SYGVNS. The DNA of the CDR3 is TGTGCCACCTCCGGGGGGTTCAACACTGAAGCTTTCTTT. Translating it yields CATSGGFNTEAFF.